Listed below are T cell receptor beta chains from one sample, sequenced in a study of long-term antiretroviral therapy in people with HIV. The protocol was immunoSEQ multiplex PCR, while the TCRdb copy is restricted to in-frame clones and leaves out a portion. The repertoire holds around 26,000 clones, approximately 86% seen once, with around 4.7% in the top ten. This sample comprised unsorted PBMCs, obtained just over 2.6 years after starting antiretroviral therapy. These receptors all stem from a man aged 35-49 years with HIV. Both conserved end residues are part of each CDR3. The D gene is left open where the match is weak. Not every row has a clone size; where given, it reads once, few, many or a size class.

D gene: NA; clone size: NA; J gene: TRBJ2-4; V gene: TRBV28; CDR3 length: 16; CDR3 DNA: TGTGCCAGCAGTTTATCAGGGGCCCTAGCCAAAAACATTCAGTACTTC; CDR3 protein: CASSLSGALAKNIQYF
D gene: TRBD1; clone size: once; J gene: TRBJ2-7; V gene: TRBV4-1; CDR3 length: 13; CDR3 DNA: TGCGCCAGCAGCCTTACAGGGGACTACGAGCAGTACTTC; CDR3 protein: CASSLTGDYEQYF
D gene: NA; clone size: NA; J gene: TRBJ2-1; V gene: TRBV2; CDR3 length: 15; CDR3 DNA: TGTGCCAGCAGGCACAGGGAACGGCCGTACAATGAGCAGTTCTTC; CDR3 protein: CASRHRERPYNEQFF
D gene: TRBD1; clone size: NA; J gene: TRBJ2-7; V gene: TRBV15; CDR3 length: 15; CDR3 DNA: TGTGCCACCAGTGGGGACAGGGGGCCTTCCTACGAGCAGTACTTC; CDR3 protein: CATSGDRGPSYEQYF
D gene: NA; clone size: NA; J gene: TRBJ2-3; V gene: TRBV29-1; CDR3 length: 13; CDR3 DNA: TGCAGCGTCCGGGATCCCGTCACAGATACGCAGTATTTT; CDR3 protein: CSVRDPVTDTQYF
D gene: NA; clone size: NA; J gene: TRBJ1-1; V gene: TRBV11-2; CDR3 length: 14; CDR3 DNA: TGTGCCAGCAGCATTACGACAGTGAACACTGAAGCTTTCTTT; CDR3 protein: CASSITTVNTEAFF
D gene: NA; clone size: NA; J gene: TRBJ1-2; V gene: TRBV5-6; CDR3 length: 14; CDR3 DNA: TGTGCCAGCAGCTTGGATCGGGGATGGGGCGGCTACACCTTC; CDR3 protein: CASSLDRGWGGYTF
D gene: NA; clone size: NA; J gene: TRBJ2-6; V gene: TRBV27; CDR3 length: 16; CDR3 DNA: TGTGCCAGCAGTGGCGTGTTCCGCTCTGGGGCCAACGTCCTGACTTTC; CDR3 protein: CASSGVFRSGANVLTF
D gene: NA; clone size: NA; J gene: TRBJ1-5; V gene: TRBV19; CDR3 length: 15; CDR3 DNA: TGTGCCAGTAGTCCGACAGGCGATAGCAATCAGCCCCAGCATTTT; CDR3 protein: CASSPTGDSNQPQHF
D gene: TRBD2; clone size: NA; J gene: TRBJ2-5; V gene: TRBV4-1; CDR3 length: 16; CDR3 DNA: TGCGCCAGCAGCCAAGAAGAGGTGGTAGCGGGGGAGACCCAGTACTTC; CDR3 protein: CASSQEEVVAGETQYF
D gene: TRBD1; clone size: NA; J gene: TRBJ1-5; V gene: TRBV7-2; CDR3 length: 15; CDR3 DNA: TGTGCCAGCAGCTTGCCCGGACAGGGAAATCAGCCCCAGCATTTT; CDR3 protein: CASSLPGQGNQPQHF
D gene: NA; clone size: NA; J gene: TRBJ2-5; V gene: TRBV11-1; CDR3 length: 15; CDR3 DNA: TGTGCCAGCAGCTGGCAAGGGGCGACCCAAGAGACCCAGTACTTC; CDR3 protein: CASSWQGATQETQYF
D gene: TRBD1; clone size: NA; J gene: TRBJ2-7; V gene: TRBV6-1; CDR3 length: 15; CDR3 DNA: TGTGCCAGCAGTGAAGCGCAGACAGGGGCCTACGAGCAGTACTTC; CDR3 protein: CASSEAQTGAYEQYF
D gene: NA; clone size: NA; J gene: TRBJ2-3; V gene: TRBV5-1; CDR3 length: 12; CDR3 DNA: TGCGCCAGCAGCTTGAAAGGGGCGGCGCAGTATTTT; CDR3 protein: CASSLKGAAQYF
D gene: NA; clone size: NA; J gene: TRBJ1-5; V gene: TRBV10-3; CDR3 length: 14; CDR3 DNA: TGTGCCATCAGTGAAAAGGGGGGCAATCAGCCCCAGCATTTT; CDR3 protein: CAISEKGGNQPQHF
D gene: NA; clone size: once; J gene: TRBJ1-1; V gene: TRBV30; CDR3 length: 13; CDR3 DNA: TGTGCCTGCCAACTTGGGGACGGCACTGAAGCTTTCTTT; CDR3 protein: CACQLGDGTEAFF
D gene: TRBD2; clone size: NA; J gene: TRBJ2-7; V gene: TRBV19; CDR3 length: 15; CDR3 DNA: TGTGCCAGTGCCCCCGGGACTAGCGGGAGTTCCGAGCAGTACTTC; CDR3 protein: CASAPGTSGSSEQYF
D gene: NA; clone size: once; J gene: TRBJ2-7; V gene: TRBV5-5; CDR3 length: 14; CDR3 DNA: TGTGCCAGCAGCTTGGTTCCAGCCACCTACGAGCAGTACTTC; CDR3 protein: CASSLVPATYEQYF
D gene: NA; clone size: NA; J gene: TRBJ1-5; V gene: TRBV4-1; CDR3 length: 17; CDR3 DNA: TGCGCCAGCAGCCAAGAGGCCAGCAGCTATAGCAATCAGCCCCAGCATTTT; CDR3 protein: CASSQEASSYSNQPQHF
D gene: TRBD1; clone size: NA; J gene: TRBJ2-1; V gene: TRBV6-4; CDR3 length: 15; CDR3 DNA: TGTGCCAGCAGTGTAGGGGACAGGGGGTCCAATGAGCAGTTCTTC; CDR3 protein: CASSVGDRGSNEQFF
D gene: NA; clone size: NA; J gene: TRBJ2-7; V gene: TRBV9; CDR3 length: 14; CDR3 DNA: TGTGCCAGCAGCGACTCAGGGGCGTCCTACGAGCAGTACTTC; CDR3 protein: CASSDSGASYEQYF
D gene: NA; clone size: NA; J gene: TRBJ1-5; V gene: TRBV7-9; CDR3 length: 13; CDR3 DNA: TGTGCCAGCAGCGACTCCCTGTTAAAGCCCCAGCATTTT; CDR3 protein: CASSDSLLKPQHF
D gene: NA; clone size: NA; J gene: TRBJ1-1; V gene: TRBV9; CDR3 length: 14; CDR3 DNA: TGTGCCAGCAGCGTAGCAGGCGGGACGGGTGAAGCTTTCTTT; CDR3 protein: CASSVAGGTGEAFF
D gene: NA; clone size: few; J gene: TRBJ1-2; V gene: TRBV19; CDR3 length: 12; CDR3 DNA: TGTGCCAGCCAGGGACCGAACTATGGCTACACCTTC; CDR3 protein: CASQGPNYGYTF
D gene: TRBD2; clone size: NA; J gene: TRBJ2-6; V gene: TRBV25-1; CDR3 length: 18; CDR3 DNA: TGTGCCAGCAGTCCCCAGGCGGGGGGCCTGTCTGGGGCCAACGTCCTGACTTTC; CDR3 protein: CASSPQAGGLSGANVLTF
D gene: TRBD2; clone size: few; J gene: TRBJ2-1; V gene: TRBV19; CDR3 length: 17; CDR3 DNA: TGTGCCAGTAGTATCGGTTCGGGACTAGCTCCCCGCACTGAGCAGTTCTTC; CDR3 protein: CASSIGSGLAPRTEQFF
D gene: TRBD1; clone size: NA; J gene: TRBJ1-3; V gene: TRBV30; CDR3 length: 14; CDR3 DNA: TGTGCCTGTCAGCAGGGGGCATATGGAAACACCATATATTTT; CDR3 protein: CACQQGAYGNTIYF
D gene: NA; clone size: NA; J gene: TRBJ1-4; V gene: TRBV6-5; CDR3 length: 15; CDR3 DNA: TGTGCCAGCAGTTCCGAGGAGGGGGGAGATGAAAAACTGTTTTTT; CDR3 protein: CASSSEEGGDEKLFF
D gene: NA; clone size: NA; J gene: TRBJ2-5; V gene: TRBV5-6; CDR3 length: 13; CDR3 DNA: TGTGCCAGCAGCCGGGGCGTATTAGGGACCCAGTACTTC; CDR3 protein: CASSRGVLGTQYF
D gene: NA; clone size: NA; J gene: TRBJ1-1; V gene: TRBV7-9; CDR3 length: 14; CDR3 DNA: TGTGCCAGCAGCTTTGGAGGGCTGAACACTGAAGCTTTCTTT; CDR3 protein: CASSFGGLNTEAFF
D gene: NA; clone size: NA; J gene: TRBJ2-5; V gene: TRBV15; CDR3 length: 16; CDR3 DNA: TGTGCCACCAGCAGAGATCGAGCGGAGGGCCGGGAGACCCAGTACTTC; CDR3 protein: CATSRDRAEGRETQYF
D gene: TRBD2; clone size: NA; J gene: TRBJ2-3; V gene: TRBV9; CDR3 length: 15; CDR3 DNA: TGTGCCTCTACGGAGCGGGATAGGGGCACAGATACGCAGTATTTT; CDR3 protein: CASTERDRGTDTQYF
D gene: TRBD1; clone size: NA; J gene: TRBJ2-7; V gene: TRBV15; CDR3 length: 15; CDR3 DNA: TGTGCCACCAGCCCCGGGACAGGGGGTTCCTACGAGCAGTACTTC; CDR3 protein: CATSPGTGGSYEQYF
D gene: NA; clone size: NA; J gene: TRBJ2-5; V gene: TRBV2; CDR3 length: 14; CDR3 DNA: TGTGCCAGCAAAAGGGACCCGTACCAAGAGACCCAGTACTTC; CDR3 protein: CASKRDPYQETQYF
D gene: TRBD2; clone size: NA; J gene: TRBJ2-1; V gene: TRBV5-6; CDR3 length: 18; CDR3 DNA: TGTGCCAGCAGCTGGGCTCTAGCGGGAGTCCGACGTGGGAATGAGCAGTTCTTC; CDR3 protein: CASSWALAGVRRGNEQFF
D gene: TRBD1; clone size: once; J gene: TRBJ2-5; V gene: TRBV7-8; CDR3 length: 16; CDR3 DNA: TGTGCCAGCAGCGTCTCATCAGGGGGCGTCGTCGAGACCCAGTACTTC; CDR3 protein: CASSVSSGGVVETQYF
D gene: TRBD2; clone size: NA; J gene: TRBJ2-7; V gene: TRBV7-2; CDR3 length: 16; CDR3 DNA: TGTGCCAGCAGCTTAGCCCCGCGGGGGGCGAATTACGAGCAGTACTTC; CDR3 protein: CASSLAPRGANYEQYF
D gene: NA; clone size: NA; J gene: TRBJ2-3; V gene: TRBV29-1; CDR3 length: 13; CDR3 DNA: TGCAGCGTTGTGGACAGCAACACAGATACGCAGTATTTT; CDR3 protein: CSVVDSNTDTQYF
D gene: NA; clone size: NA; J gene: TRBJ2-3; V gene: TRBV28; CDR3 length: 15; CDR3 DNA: TGTGCCAGCAGTTCTGCTGACCGGTCGGCAGATACGCAGTATTTT; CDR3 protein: CASSSADRSADTQYF
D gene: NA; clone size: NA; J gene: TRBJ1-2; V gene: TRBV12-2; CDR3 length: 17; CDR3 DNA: TGTGCAAGTCGCTTTTCCACCGTGTTGGACAGGGGACATGGCTACACCTTC; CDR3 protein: CASRFSTVLDRGHGYTF
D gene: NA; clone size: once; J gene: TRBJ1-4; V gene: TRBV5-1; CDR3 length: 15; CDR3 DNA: TGCGCCAGCAGCCCTCAGGGACTGTTCAATGAAAAACTGTTTTTT; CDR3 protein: CASSPQGLFNEKLFF
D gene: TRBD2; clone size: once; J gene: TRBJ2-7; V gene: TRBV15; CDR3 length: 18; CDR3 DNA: TGTGCCACCAGCAGAGATTGGACTAGCGGAGGGCTTTCCTACGAGCAGTACTTC; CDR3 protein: CATSRDWTSGGLSYEQYF
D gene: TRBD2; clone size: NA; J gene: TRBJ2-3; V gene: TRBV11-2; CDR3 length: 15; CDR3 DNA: TGTGCCAGCAGCCTAGCGGGAGGGCTCACAGATACGCAGTATTTT; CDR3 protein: CASSLAGGLTDTQYF
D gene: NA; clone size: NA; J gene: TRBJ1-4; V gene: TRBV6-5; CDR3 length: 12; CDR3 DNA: TGTGCCAGCAGGTCGCCGAATTTGGGACTGTTTTTT; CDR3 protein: CASRSPNLGLFF
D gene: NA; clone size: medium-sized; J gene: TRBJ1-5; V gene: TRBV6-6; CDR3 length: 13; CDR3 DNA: TGTGCCAGCAGTTCTGCCAGCAATCAGCCCCAGCATTTT; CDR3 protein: CASSSASNQPQHF
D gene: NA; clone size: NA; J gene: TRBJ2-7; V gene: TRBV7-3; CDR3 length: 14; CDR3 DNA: TGTGCCAGCAGCTTGGGACATCCTGGGTACGAGCAGTACTTC; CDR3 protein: CASSLGHPGYEQYF
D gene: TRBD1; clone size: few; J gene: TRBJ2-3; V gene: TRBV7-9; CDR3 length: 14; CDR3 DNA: TGTGCCAGCAGGGGCCCTCAGGGGGCAGATACGCAGTATTTT; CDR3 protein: CASRGPQGADTQYF
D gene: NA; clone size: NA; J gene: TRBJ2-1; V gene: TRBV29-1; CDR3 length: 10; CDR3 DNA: TGCAGCGTTGCCCATCGGGAGCAGTTCTTC; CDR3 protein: CSVAHREQFF
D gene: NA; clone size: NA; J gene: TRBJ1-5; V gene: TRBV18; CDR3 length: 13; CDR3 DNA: TGTGCCAGCTCACGTCAGTACAATCAGCCCCAGCATTTT; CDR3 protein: CASSRQYNQPQHF